The rows below give T cell receptor beta chains drawn from one sample of a study of OX40 agonist ivuxolimab in advanced cancers. Method: immunoSEQ multiplex PCR; TCRdb's copy keeps in-frame clones and lacks some. The sample comprises 60,000 or so clones, about 88% of which are singletons, and approximately 12% rests with the top ten. The sequences come from CD4+ or CD8+ T cells sorted from blood, collected in a trial of the OX40 agonist ivuxolimab. These receptors originate from an adult with an advanced solid tumor such as melanoma, head and neck, liver or kidney cancer. CDR3s include the opening cysteine and the closing phenylalanine or tryptophan. A D gene is named only where the DNA matches it firmly. Clone sizes are given selectively: once, few, many, or a class where the clone is expanded.

CDR3 DNA | CDR3 protein | J gene | clone size | D gene | V gene
TGTGCCAGCAGTGAACCGAGGACAGGGATTAACTACAATGAGCAGTTCTTC | CASSEPRTGINYNEQFF | TRBJ2-1 | - | TRBD1 | TRBV25-1
TGTGCCAGCCGCCTGGTGGGCAGTAACACTGAAGCTTTCTTT | CASRLVGSNTEAFF | TRBJ1-1 | - | - | TRBV9
TGTGCCAGCAGCTTACAACCGGGACTAGCGGGGTTCAATGAGCAGTTCTTC | CASSLQPGLAGFNEQFF | TRBJ2-1 | - | TRBD2 | TRBV11-2
TGTGCCAGTAGACAGGGAGCTCAGGAGACCCAGTACTTC | CASRQGAQETQYF | TRBJ2-5 | - | - | TRBV19
TGTGCCAGCAGATCCGGGACAGGGGGCGAGAGAGAGACCCAGTACTTC | CASRSGTGGERETQYF | TRBJ2-5 | - | TRBD1 | TRBV28
TGTGCCAGCAGCGTAGGAACGTCTACCACCTACGAGCAGTACTTC | CASSVGTSTTYEQYF | TRBJ2-7 | - | - | TRBV9
TGTGCCGTCGGATGGCGAGAGACCCAGTACTTC | CAVGWRETQYF | TRBJ2-5 | - | - | TRBV19
TGTGCCATCAGTGAGTCGAGAAGGGACAGGGCCTACGAGCAGTACTTC | CAISESRRDRAYEQYF | TRBJ2-7 | - | TRBD1 | TRBV10-3
TGTGCCAGCAGCTTCACAGGGGGAGACTACGAGCAGTACTTC | CASSFTGGDYEQYF | TRBJ2-7 | - | TRBD1 | TRBV11-2
TGTGCCAGCAGTCATCTCCGGGACAGGGATGGCTACACCTTC | CASSHLRDRDGYTF | TRBJ1-2 | - | TRBD1 | TRBV27
TGTGCCAGCAGCCAAGATAAAATGGGCTACGAGCAGTACTTC | CASSQDKMGYEQYF | TRBJ2-7 | - | - | TRBV4-2
TGTGCCAGCAGCGGGGACAGGGGTTACGAGCAGTACTTC | CASSGDRGYEQYF | TRBJ2-7 | - | TRBD1 | TRBV9
TGTGCCAGCAGCCAGGTTTTCTATGGCTACACCTTC | CASSQVFYGYTF | TRBJ1-2 | - | - | TRBV6-6
TGTGCCACCAGCAGAGATAGGGGGACAGGGCGCGAGCAGTACTTC | CATSRDRGTGREQYF | TRBJ2-7 | - | TRBD1 | TRBV15
TGCAGCGTTGAGTTTACGGGACTCACTGAAGCTTTCTTT | CSVEFTGLTEAFF | TRBJ1-1 | - | - | TRBV29-1
TGTGCCAGCAGTGAAGGACAGCCACTGACCTACGAGCAGTACTTC | CASSEGQPLTYEQYF | TRBJ2-7 | - | - | TRBV6-1
TGTGCCAGCAGCCAAAAGAAAGGGAACGAGCAGTACTTC | CASSQKKGNEQYF | TRBJ2-7 | - | - | TRBV14
TGCGCCAGCAGTGAGCCCCATACTAGGACGCAAACTTACGCTGAAGCTTTCTTT | CASSEPHTRTQTYAEAFF | TRBJ1-1 | once | - | TRBV10-2
TGTGCCAGCAGCACACTAGCAAATGAGCAGTTCTTC | CASSTLANEQFF | TRBJ2-1 | few | - | TRBV5-4
TGTGCCAGCAGCCAAGTCGCGGCTAGCGGGAGTAACTACGAGCAGTACTTC | CASSQVAASGSNYEQYF | TRBJ2-7 | - | TRBD2 | TRBV4-2
TGTGCCAGCAGCGCTTTAGTGAACACTGAAGCTTTCTTT | CASSALVNTEAFF | TRBJ1-1 | - | - | TRBV13
TGTGCCAGCAGCCCTGACTACGAGCAGTACTTC | CASSPDYEQYF | TRBJ2-7 | - | - | TRBV7-9
TGTGCCAGCAGCTTAGACGCGCACCCGAACACTGAAGCTTTCTTT | CASSLDAHPNTEAFF | TRBJ1-1 | - | - | TRBV7-9
TGCAGCGTTGAAGCTGAACCAAGCTCTGGAAACACCATATATTTT | CSVEAEPSSGNTIYF | TRBJ1-3 | - | - | TRBV29-1
TGTGCCAGCAGCGCCAGGCAGGGACTAGCTGAGCAGTTCTTC | CASSARQGLAEQFF | TRBJ2-1 | once | TRBD2 | TRBV7-9
TGTGCCAGCAGCTTCGGCAACACTGAAGCTTTCTTT | CASSFGNTEAFF | TRBJ1-1 | - | - | TRBV7-9
TGTGCCAGCAGCCCCCGGGTGGACAGGGGAGTTACCTACGAGCAGTACTTC | CASSPRVDRGVTYEQYF | TRBJ2-7 | once | TRBD1 | TRBV7-9
TGCGCCAGCAGTATCGGGACAGTGAGCTCCTACGAGCAGTACTTC | CASSIGTVSSYEQYF | TRBJ2-7 | - | TRBD1 | TRBV5-1
TGTGCCAGCAGTGAAGAGGCTGACAGCTCCTACGAGCAGTACTTC | CASSEEADSSYEQYF | TRBJ2-7 | - | - | TRBV6-1
TGTGCCAGCAACCCCACCGGCGCCTACGAGCAGTACTTC | CASNPTGAYEQYF | TRBJ2-7 | once | - | TRBV2
TGTGCCAGCAGCGGGAGCGGGGTATTCGTTAAAGAGACCCAGTACTTC | CASSGSGVFVKETQYF | TRBJ2-5 | - | TRBD2 | TRBV9
TGTGCCAGCAGCTTTGGGACAGGGGCCTACGAGCAGTACTTC | CASSFGTGAYEQYF | TRBJ2-7 | - | TRBD1 | TRBV5-4
TGTGCCAGCAGCTTGGAGGGGGGGCCGCAATTCTACGAGCAGTACTTC | CASSLEGGPQFYEQYF | TRBJ2-7 | - | - | TRBV5-8
TGTGCCAGCAGCCCGTCCAGCTCCTACGAGCAGTACTTC | CASSPSSSYEQYF | TRBJ2-7 | - | - | TRBV7-3
TGTGCCAGCACCTGGGGGGACAATGAGCAGTTCTTC | CASTWGDNEQFF | TRBJ2-1 | few | - | TRBV25-1
TGTGCCAGCAGTTGGTTCACCGGGGAGCTGTTTTTT | CASSWFTGELFF | TRBJ2-2 | once | - | TRBV25-1
TGTGCCAGCAGCCACACTAGCGGGAGTCTGGATGAGCAGTTCTTC | CASSHTSGSLDEQFF | TRBJ2-1 | - | TRBD2 | TRBV4-2
TGTGCCAGCAGTTGGGGGGCCGGCTACGAGCAGTACTTC | CASSWGAGYEQYF | TRBJ2-7 | - | - | TRBV27
TGTGCCAGTAGTATCTGGCAGGGTTGGGGCTACACCTTC | CASSIWQGWGYTF | TRBJ1-2 | - | - | TRBV19
TGTGCCAGCAGCTTAGGGACCCCACAGGGAACGTACTTC | CASSLGTPQGTYF | TRBJ2-5 | - | - | TRBV11-2
TGTGCCAGCAGTTTACGAGGGACACAGAATTCACCCCTCCACTTT | CASSLRGTQNSPLHF | TRBJ1-6 | - | - | TRBV27
TGTGCCAGTCAGGGGCGCCCCACTAACTATGGCTACACCTTC | CASQGRPTNYGYTF | TRBJ1-2 | - | - | TRBV19
TGTGCCAGCAGCGTAGATAGCGGGAGTAGCACAGATACGCAGTATTTT | CASSVDSGSSTDTQYF | TRBJ2-3 | - | TRBD2 | TRBV9
TGTGCCAGCAGTCCCGGACTAGCGGGAGCAACAGATACGCAGTATTTT | CASSPGLAGATDTQYF | TRBJ2-3 | - | TRBD2 | TRBV7-2
TGTGCCAGCAGCTTGGTAGGGTCCTACGCCTACAATGAGCAGTTCTTC | CASSLVGSYAYNEQFF | TRBJ2-1 | - | - | TRBV5-6
TGTGCCAGCTCACCTGCGAGCGGGGGGCCATTCTATGAGCAGTTCTTC | CASSPASGGPFYEQFF | TRBJ2-1 | - | TRBD2 | TRBV18
TGTGCCAGCAGCCAAGAATTGGGACAGGCCCACGAGCAGTACTTC | CASSQELGQAHEQYF | TRBJ2-7 | many | TRBD1 | TRBV4-2
TGTGCCAGCAGCTCCTACAGGGGACCTGAAGCTTTCTTT | CASSSYRGPEAFF | TRBJ1-1 | few | TRBD1 | TRBV5-4
TGTGCCAGCAGCCAAGATTTGGGACTAGCGGGGGGGGAGCAGTTCTTC | CASSQDLGLAGGEQFF | TRBJ2-1 | - | TRBD2 | TRBV14
TGTGCCAGCAGCTTGGGGGCGGGACAGGGGGCCCTTAGCTATGGCTACACCTTC | CASSLGAGQGALSYGYTF | TRBJ1-2 | - | TRBD1 | TRBV5-4
TGTGCCAGCAGCTTAGTGGGGCCCTTCTCCTACGAGCAGTACTTC | CASSLVGPFSYEQYF | TRBJ2-7 | - | - | TRBV11-2